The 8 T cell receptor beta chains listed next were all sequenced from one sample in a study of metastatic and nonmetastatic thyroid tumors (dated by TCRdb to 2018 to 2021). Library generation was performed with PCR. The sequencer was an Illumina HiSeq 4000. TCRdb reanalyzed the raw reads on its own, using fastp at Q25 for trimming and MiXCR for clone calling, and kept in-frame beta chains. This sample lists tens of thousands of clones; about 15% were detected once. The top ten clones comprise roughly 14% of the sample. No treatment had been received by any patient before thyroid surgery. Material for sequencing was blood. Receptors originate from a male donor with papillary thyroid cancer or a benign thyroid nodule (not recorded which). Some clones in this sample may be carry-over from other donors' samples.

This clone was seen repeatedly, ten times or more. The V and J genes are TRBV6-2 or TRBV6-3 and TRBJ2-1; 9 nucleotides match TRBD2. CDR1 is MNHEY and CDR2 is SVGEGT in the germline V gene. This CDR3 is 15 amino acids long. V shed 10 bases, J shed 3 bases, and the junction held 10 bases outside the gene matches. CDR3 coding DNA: TGTGCCACCCACCCGAGACTAGCGGACTACAATGAGCAGTTCTTC. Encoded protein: CATHPRLADYNEQFF.

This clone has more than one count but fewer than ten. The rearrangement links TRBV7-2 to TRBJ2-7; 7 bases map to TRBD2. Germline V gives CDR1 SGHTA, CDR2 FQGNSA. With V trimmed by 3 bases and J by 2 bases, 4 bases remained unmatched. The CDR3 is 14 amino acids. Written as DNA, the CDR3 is TGTGCCAGCAGCTTCAGCGGGGCAGCCTACGAGCAGTACTTC. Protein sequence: CASSFSGAAYEQYF.

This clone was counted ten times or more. Here the CDR3 reads CASSGQGVPGELFF. CDR3 coding DNA: TGTGCCAGCAGTGGACAGGGGGTTCCCGGGGAGCTGTTTTTT. The chain recombines TRBV27 with TRBJ2-2; the match to TRBD1 covers 10 bases. There are 14 residues in the CDR3. Germline assignment: CDR1 MNHEY and CDR2 SMNVEV (reference sequence). J was trimmed by 6 bases and V by 5 bases; bases with no gene match: 3.

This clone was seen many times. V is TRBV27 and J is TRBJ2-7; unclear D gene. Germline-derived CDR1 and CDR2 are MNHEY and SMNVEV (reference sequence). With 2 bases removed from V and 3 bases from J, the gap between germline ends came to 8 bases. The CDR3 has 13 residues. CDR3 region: CASSLQVYYEQYF. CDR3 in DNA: TGTGCCAGCAGTTTACAAGTTTACTACGAGCAGTACTTC.

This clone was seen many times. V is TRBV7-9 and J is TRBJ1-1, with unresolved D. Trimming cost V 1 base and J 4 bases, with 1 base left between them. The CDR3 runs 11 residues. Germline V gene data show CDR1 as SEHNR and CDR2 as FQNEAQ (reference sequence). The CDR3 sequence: CASSLGTEAFF. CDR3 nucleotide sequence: TGTGCCAGCAGCTTAGGCACTGAAGCTTTCTTT.

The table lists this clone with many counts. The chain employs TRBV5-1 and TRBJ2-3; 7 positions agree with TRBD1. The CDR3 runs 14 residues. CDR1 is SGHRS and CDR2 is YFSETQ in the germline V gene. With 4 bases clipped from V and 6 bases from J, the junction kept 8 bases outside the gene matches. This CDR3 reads CASSPGQFGDTQYF. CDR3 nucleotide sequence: TGCGCCAGCAGCCCGGGACAGTTCGGTGATACGCAGTATTTT.

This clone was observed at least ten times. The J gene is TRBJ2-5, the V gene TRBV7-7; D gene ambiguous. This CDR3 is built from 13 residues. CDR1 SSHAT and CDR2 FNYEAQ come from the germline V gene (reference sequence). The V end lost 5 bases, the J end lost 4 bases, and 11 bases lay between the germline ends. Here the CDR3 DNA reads TGTGCCAGCAGCCCTAGGTCAGCAGAGACCCAGTACTTC. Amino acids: CASSPRSAETQYF.

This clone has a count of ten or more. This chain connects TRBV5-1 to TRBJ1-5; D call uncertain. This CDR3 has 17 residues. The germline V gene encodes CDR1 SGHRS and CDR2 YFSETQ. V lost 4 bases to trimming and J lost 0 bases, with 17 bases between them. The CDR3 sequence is CASSPGGGFGSNQPQHF. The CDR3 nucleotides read TGCGCCAGCAGCCCGGGAGGCGGATTTGGTAGCAATCAGCCCCAGCATTTT.